The T cell receptor beta chain under discussion was sequenced for a study of glioma-infiltrating T cells after dendritic cell vaccination. Amplification used 60 V beta primers and 13 J beta primers. Method: immunoSEQ multiplex PCR; TCRdb's copy keeps in-frame clones and lacks some. The sample shows approximately 82,000 clones, 80% to 90% of them seen only once. The germline CDR1 and CDR2 sequences are MGHDK and SYGVNS. The V gene end was trimmed by 5 bases and the J gene end by 9 bases; junction bases not matched to a gene: 10. CDR3 length: 15 amino acids. The TCR originated in a human donor with glioblastoma. The rearrangement uses TRBV25-1 and TRBJ2-5, with TRBD2 matching over 12 bases. Sequencing was performed on blood, taken before dendritic cell vaccination. The CDR3 sequence is CASSPHGLAGRAQYF. The CDR3 bases are TGTGCCAGCAGTCCACACGGACTAGCGGGGAGAGCCCAGTACTTC.